Here is one T cell receptor beta chain with its context. The target antigen is unknown. The data originate from a study of cytomegalovirus exposure and HLA in healthy donors. Study-wide results and limits: The study designated about 180 TCR beta chains cytomegalovirus-associated. Earlier analysis found most TCR beta V segments productive about 87% or about 30% of the time.

PCR used 60 Vbeta primers and 13 Jbeta primers. Profiling relied on immunoSEQ multiplex PCR, and the TCRdb table lists in-frame clones only, not all of them. The sample holds 130,000 or so clones, more than 60% seen once. Everyone who donated was a healthy bone marrow donor. There are 15 residues in the CDR3. Germline V gene lookup returns CDR1 SGHTA and CDR2 FQGNSA. Trimming left V 2 bases short and J 3 bases short, with 11 bases between. The TCR sequence derives from a woman between 40 and 55 years old in good health and CMV-seropositive. The chain links TRBV7-2 to TRBJ1-3; D ambiguous. The sample comprised PBMCs. The CDR3 reads CASSLYPRGGNTIYF. The CDR3 DNA reads as TGTGCCAGCAGCTTATATCCGAGAGGTGGAAACACCATATATTTT.